Listed below are T cell receptor beta chains from one sample, sequenced in a study of T cell responses to AZD1222 COVID-19 vaccine. Only in-frame clones appear in the TCRdb table, and some are missing; sequencing was by immunoSEQ multiplex PCR. The sample records 130,000 to 150,000 clones, approximately 92% being singletons. The sample was peripheral blood, taken on day 0 of AZD1222 vaccination. The receptor set was obtained from an adult in good health. Each CDR3 is given with its conserved first and last residue. Fields, in order: clone size, D gene, J gene, V gene, CDR3 DNA, CDR3 protein. D genes are given only for firm matches. The listing skips clone size in some rows; elsewhere it reads once, few, many or a size class.

size: -
D: -
J: TRBJ2-3
V: TRBV7-3
DNA: TGTGCCAGCAGCTTAACCTACATAACCACAGATACGCAGTATTTT
CDR3: CASSLTYITTDTQYF

size: once
D: -
J: TRBJ1-1
V: TRBV29-1
DNA: TGCAGCGTAGCTGTGCTACAGGGTCCCGCTGAAGCTTTCTTT
CDR3: CSVAVLQGPAEAFF

size: -
D: TRBD1
J: TRBJ2-7
V: TRBV27
DNA: TGTGCCAGCAGTGTAATGTACAGGGGAAGCGACGAGCAGTACTTC
CDR3: CASSVMYRGSDEQYF

size: -
D: -
J: TRBJ2-1
V: TRBV7-2
DNA: TGTGCCAGCAGCTATCCGGACAGTTCCATGTTCTTC
CDR3: CASSYPDSSMFF

size: -
D: TRBD2
J: TRBJ2-7
V: TRBV7-8
DNA: TGTGCCAGCAGCCCAGGAGGCGGGAGAAGGCACGAGCAGTACTTC
CDR3: CASSPGGGRRHEQYF

size: -
D: TRBD1
J: TRBJ1-5
V: TRBV7-2
DNA: TGTGCCAGCAGCCCGGGACAGCGCCAGCCCCAGCATTTT
CDR3: CASSPGQRQPQHF

size: -
D: TRBD1
J: TRBJ2-3
V: TRBV5-1
DNA: TGCGCCAGCAGCCTGGGACAGGGAGTTACGCAGTATTTT
CDR3: CASSLGQGVTQYF

size: once
D: TRBD1
J: TRBJ1-1
V: TRBV18
DNA: TGTGCCAGCTCAGGACAGGGAAACACTGAAGCTTTCTTT
CDR3: CASSGQGNTEAFF

size: -
D: -
J: TRBJ2-2
V: TRBV10-2
DNA: TGCGCCAGCAGTGAGTCGGACACCGGGGAGCTGTTTTTT
CDR3: CASSESDTGELFF

size: -
D: TRBD1
J: TRBJ1-2
V: TRBV7-3
DNA: TGTGCCAGCAGCAACCCAGGGGACAGTGTCCGCCTCACCTTC
CDR3: CASSNPGDSVRLTF

size: -
D: -
J: TRBJ2-3
V: TRBV13
DNA: TGTGCCAGCAGCTCCTTTCCAGATACGCAGTATTTT
CDR3: CASSSFPDTQYF

size: few
D: -
J: TRBJ2-2
V: TRBV5-4
DNA: TGTGCCAGCAGCTTGGTCTTGACGGGCATGAACACCGGGGAGCTGTTTTTT
CDR3: CASSLVLTGMNTGELFF

size: -
D: TRBD2
J: TRBJ2-7
V: TRBV3-1/TRBV3-2
DNA: TGTGCCAGCAGCCAAGTTTGGGGTGTCGGGAGGGGAGGCTACGAGCAGTACTTC
CDR3: CASSQVWGVGRGGYEQYF

size: -
D: -
J: TRBJ1-6
V: TRBV18
DNA: TGTGCCAGCTCACAACAGGGCCAAAGGAATTCACCCCTCCACTTT
CDR3: CASSQQGQRNSPLHF

size: -
D: TRBD2
J: TRBJ2-7
V: TRBV19
DNA: TGTGCCAGTAGTATACATACCGGACTAGCCTACGAGCAGTACTTC
CDR3: CASSIHTGLAYEQYF

size: -
D: TRBD2
J: TRBJ2-7
V: TRBV5-4
DNA: TGTGCCAGCAGCTTGGGGTTGCTGGGACTAGCGGGAAGGGAGCAGTACTTC
CDR3: CASSLGLLGLAGREQYF

size: -
D: -
J: TRBJ2-7
V: TRBV27
DNA: TGTGCCAGCAGTTTTTCAGGGCGCGAGCAGTACTTC
CDR3: CASSFSGREQYF

size: few
D: TRBD2
J: TRBJ2-1
V: TRBV18
DNA: TGTGCCAGCTCACCATCTAGCGGGGACAATGAGCAGTTCTTC
CDR3: CASSPSSGDNEQFF

size: -
D: -
J: TRBJ2-5
V: TRBV11-2
DNA: TGTGCCAGCAGCTTTTTCCCGTCGAGGGAGACCCAGTACTTC
CDR3: CASSFFPSRETQYF

size: -
D: -
J: TRBJ2-2
V: TRBV5-1
DNA: TGCGCCAGCAGGCAGCCCGGGTCCCGGGACACCGGGGAGCTGTTTTTT
CDR3: CASRQPGSRDTGELFF

size: -
D: -
J: TRBJ1-2
V: TRBV18
DNA: TGTGCCAGCTCCCTGGGGGACGGGGGCTACACCTTC
CDR3: CASSLGDGGYTF

size: -
D: TRBD2
J: TRBJ2-1
V: TRBV5-6
DNA: TGTGCCAGCAGCTTGTCCCTAGCGGCTTGGAATGAGCAGTTCTTC
CDR3: CASSLSLAAWNEQFF

size: -
D: -
J: TRBJ1-2
V: TRBV19
DNA: TGTGCCAGTAGGGATCTGTTGGGGCGTGTCTATGGCTACACCTTC
CDR3: CASRDLLGRVYGYTF

size: -
D: -
J: TRBJ1-1
V: TRBV2
DNA: TGTGCCAGCACCATCGGGGGGAGGGGCACTGAAGCTTTCTTT
CDR3: CASTIGGRGTEAFF

size: -
D: -
J: TRBJ1-5
V: TRBV28
DNA: TGTGCCAGGGGTCTAAGGTCTCAGCAGCCCCAGCATTTT
CDR3: CARGLRSQQPQHF

size: -
D: -
J: TRBJ1-4
V: TRBV10-1
DNA: TGCGCCAGCACACGGGCGACTAATGAAAAACTGTTTTTT
CDR3: CASTRATNEKLFF

size: once
D: -
J: TRBJ2-7
V: TRBV3-1/TRBV3-2
DNA: TGTGCCAGCAGCCAGGGGGGCGAGCAGTACTTC
CDR3: CASSQGGEQYF